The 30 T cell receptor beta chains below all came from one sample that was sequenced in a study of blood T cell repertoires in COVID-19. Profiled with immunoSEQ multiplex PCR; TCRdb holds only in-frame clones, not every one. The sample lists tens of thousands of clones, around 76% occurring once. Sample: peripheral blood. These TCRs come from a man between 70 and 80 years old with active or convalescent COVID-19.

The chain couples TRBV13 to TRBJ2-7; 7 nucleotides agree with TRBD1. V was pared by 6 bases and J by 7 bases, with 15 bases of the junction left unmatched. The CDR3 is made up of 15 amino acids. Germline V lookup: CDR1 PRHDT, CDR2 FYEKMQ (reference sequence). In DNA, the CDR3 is TGTGCCAGCAGTCGATCCGACAGGGATCTAGATGAGCAGTACTTC. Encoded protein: CASSRSDRDLDEQYF.

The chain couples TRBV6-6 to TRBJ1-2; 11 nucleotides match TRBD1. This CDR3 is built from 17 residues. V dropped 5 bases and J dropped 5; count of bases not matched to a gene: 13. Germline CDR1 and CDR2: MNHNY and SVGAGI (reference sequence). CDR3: CASSPRRTGGFLYGYTF. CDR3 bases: TGTGCCAGCAGTCCTAGAAGGACAGGGGGCTTCCTTTATGGCTACACCTTC.

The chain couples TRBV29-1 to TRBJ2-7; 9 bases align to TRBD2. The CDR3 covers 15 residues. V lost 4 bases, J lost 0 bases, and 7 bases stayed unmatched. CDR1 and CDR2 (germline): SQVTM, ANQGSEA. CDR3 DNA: TGCAGCGTTGTGTTAGCGGGGGACCTCTCCTACGAGCAGTACTTC. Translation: CSVVLAGDLSYEQYF.

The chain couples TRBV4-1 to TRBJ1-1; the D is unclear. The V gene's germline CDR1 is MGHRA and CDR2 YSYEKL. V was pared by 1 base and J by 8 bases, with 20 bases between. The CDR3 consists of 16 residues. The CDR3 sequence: CASSQVLRRTTPEAFF. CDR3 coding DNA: TGCGCCAGCAGCCAAGTTCTTAGAAGGACTACCCCCGAAGCTTTCTTT.

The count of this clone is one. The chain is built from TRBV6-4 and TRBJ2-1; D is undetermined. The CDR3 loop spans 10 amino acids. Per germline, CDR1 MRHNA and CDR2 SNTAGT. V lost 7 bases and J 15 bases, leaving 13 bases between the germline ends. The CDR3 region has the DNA TGTGCCAGCACGAGGAGCAACCCGTTCTTC. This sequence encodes CASTRSNPFF.

The CDR3, as DNA: TGTGCCAGCAGCTCCCCATTAGACGAGCAGTACTTC. Its protein is CASSSPLDEQYF. The genes are TRBV7-6 and TRBJ2-7; no reliable D call. Germline loops: CDR1 SGHVS, CDR2 FNYEAQ. The V end was cut by 4 bases, the J end by 5 bases, with 9 bases between. The CDR3 is 12 residues long.

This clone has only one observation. The CDR3 sequence: CSVTTGTGANVLTF. As DNA, the CDR3 is TGCAGCGTCACGACAGGAACTGGGGCCAACGTCCTGACTTTC. The V call is TRBV29-1, the J call TRBJ2-6; tentatively, D is TRBD1 (6 bases). The germline V gene has CDR1 SQVTM and CDR2 ANQGSEA. The V gene lost 6 bases and the J gene lost 2 bases, with 11 bases spanning the gap. The length of the CDR3 is 14 residues.

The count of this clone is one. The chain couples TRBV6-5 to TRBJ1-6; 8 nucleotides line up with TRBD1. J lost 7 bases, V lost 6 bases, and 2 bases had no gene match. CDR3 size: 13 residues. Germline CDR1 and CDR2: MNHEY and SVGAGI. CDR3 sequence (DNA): TGTGCCAGCAGCTGGACAGGGAATTCACCCCTCCACTTT. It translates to CASSWTGNSPLHF.

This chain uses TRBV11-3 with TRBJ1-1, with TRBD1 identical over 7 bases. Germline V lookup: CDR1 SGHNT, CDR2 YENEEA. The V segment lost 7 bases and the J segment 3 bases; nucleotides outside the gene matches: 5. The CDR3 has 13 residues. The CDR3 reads CASTVQGYTEAFF. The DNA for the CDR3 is TGTGCCAGCACTGTACAGGGGTACACTGAAGCTTTCTTT.

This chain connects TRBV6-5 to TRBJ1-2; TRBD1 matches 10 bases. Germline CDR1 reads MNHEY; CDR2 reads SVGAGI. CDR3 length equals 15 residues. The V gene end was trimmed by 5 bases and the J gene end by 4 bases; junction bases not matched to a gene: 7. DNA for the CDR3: TGTGCCAGCAGTCACGGGACAGGGGACCCCTATGGCTACACCTTC. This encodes CASSHGTGDPYGYTF.

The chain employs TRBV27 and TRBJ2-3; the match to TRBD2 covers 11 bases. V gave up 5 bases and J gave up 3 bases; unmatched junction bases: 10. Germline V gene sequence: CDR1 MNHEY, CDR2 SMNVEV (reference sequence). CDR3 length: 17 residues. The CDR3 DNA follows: TGTGCCAGCAGTAATCCTAGCGGGGGGAGTATAACAGATACGCAGTATTTT. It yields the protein CASSNPSGGSITDTQYF.

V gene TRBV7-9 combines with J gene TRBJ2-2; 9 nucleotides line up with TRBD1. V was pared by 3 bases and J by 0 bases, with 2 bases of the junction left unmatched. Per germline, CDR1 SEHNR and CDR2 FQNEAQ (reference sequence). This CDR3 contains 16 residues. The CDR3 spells CASSFWDRANTGELFF. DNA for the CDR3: TGTGCCAGCAGCTTCTGGGACAGGGCGAACACCGGGGAGCTGTTTTTT.

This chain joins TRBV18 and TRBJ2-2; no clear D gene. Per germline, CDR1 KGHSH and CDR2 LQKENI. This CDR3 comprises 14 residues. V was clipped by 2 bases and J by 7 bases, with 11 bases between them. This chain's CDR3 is CASSPLVDGGELFF. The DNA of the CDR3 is TGTGCCAGCTCACCATTGGTAGATGGCGGGGAGCTGTTTTTT.

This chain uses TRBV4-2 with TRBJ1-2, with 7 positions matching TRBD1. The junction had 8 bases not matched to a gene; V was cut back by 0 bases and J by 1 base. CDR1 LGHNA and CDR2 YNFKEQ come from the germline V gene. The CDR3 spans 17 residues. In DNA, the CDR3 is TGTGCCAGCAGCCAAGATTGGGGGACAGACTTTAACTATGGCTACACCTTC. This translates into CASSQDWGTDFNYGYTF.

DNA of the CDR3: TGTGCCAGCAGTCTTCCGGGACAGGATAATGAAAAACTGTTTTTT. Protein: CASSLPGQDNEKLFF. The J gene is TRBJ1-4, the V gene TRBV28, with TRBD1 matching over 8 bases. V trimming: 5 bases; J trimming: 4 bases; junction bases outside the gene matches: 6. The CDR3 length is 15 residues. Germline V gene data show CDR1 as MDHEN and CDR2 as SYDVKM.

The DNA of the CDR3 is TGTGCCAGCAGCGTAGACTCAGCGCAAACCTACACCTTC. This gives the protein CASSVDSAQTYTF. This chain uses TRBV9 with TRBJ1-2; no clear D. Germline V gives CDR1 SGDLS, CDR2 YYNGEE. V lost 0 bases and J lost 10, with 13 bases in between. CDR3 length: 13 residues.

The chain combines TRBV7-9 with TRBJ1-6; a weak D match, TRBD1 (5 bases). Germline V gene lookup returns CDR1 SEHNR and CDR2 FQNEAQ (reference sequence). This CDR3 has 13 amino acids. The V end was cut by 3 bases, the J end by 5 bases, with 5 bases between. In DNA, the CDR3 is TGTGCCAGCAGCTTGACAGATAATTCACCCCTCCACTTT. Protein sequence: CASSLTDNSPLHF.

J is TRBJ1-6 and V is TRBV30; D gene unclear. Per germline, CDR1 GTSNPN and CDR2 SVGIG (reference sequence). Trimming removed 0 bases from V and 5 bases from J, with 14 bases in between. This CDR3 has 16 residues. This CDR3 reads CAWSVRRGLDNSPLHF. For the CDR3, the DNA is TGTGCCTGGAGTGTACGACGGGGATTGGATAATTCACCCCTCCACTTT.

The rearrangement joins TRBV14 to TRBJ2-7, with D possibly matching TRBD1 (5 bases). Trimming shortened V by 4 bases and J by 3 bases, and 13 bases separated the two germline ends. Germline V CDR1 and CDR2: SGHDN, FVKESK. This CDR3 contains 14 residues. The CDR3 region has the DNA TGTGCCAGCAGCCGCTTAGACAGAGGCTACGAGCAGTACTTC. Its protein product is CASSRLDRGYEQYF.

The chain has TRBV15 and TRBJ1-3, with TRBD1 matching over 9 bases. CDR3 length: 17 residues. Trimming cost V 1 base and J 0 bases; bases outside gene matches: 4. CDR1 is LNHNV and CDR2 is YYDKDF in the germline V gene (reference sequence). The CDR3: CATSRGGTGTSGNTIYF. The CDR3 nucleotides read TGTGCCACCAGCAGAGGCGGGACAGGGACCTCTGGAAACACCATATATTTT.

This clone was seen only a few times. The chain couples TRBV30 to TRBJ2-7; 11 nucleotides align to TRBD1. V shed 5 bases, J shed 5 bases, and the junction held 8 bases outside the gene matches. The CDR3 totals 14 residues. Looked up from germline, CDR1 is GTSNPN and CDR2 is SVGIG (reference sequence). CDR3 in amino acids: CAWEAGQGADEQYF. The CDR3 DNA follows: TGTGCCTGGGAGGCTGGACAGGGGGCCGACGAGCAGTACTTC. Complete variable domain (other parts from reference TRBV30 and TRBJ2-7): SQTIHQWPATLVQPVGSPLSLECTVEGTSNPNLYWYRQAAGRGLQLLFYSVGIGQISSEVPQNLSASRPQDRQFILSSKKLLLSDSGFYLCAWEAGQGADEQYFGPGTRLTVT.

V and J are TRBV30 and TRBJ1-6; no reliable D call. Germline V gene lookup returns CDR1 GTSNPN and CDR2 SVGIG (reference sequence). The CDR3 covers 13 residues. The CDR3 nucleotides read TGTGCTCAGCGTTACTGGGATAATTCACCCCTCCACTTT. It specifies CAQRYWDNSPLHF. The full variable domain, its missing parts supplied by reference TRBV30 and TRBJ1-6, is SQTIHQWPATLVQPVGSPLSLECTVEGTSNPNLYWYRQAAGRGLQLLFYSVGIGQISSEVPQNLSASRPQDRQFILSSKKLLLSDSGFYLCAQRYWDNSPLHFGNGTRLTVT.

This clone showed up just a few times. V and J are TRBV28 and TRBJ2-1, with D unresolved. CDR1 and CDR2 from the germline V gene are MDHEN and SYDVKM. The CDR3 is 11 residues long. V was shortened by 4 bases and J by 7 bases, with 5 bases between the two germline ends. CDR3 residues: CASSYQNEQFF. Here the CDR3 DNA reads TGTGCCAGCAGTTATCAGAATGAGCAGTTCTTC. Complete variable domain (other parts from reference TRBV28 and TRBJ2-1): DVKVTQSSRYLVKRTGEKVFLECVQDMDHENMFWYRQDPGLGLRLIYFSYDVKMKEKGDIPEGYSVSREKKERFSLILESASTNQTSMYLCASSYQNEQFFGPGTRLTVL.

The CDR3 DNA follows: TGTGCCTGGGGAGGGGCCACAGATACGCAGTATTTT. Residues: CAWGGATDTQYF. V usage is TRBV30 and J usage is TRBJ2-3, with D possibly TRBD2 on 6 matching bases. The CDR3 consists of 12 residues. In germline, CDR1 is GTSNPN, CDR2 SVGIG (reference sequence). V dropped 5 bases and J dropped 2 bases, with 8 bases sitting between them.

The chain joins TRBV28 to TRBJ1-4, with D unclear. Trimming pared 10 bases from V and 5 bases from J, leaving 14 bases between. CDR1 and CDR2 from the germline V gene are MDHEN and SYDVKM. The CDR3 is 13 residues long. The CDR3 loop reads CATSRSRNEKLFF. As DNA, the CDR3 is TGTGCCACAAGCCGGTCACGGAATGAAAAACTGTTTTTT.

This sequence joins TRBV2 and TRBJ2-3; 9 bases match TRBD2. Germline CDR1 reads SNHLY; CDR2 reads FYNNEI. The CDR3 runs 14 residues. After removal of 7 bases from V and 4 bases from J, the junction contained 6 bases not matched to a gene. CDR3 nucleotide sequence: TGTGCCAGCATCCCTAGCGGGGTATCAGATACGCAGTATTTT. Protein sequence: CASIPSGVSDTQYF.

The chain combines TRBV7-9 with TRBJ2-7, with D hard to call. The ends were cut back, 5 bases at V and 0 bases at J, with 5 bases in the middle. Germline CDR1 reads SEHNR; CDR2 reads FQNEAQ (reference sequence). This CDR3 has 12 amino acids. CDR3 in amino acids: CASSLSSYEQYF. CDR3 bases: TGTGCCAGCAGCCTCAGCTCCTACGAGCAGTACTTC. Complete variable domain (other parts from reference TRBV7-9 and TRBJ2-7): DTGVSQNPRHKITKRGQNVTFRCDPISEHNRLYWYRQTLGQGPEFLTYFQNEAQLEKSRLLSDRFSAERPKGSFSTLEIQRTEQGDSAMYLCASSLSSYEQYFGPGTRLTVT.

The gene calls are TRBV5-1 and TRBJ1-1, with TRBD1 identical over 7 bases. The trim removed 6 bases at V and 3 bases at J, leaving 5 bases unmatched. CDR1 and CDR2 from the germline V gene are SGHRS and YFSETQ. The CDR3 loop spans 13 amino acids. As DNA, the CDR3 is TGCGCCAGCAAGGGGCAGGGGGACACTGAAGCTTTCTTT. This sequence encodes CASKGQGDTEAFF. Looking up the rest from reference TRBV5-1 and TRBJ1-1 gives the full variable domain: KAGVTQTPRYLIKTRGQQVTLSCSPISGHRSVSWYQQTPGQGLQFLFEYFSETQRNKGNFPGRFSGRQFSNSRSEMNVSTLELGDSALYLCASKGQGDTEAFFGQGTRLTVV.

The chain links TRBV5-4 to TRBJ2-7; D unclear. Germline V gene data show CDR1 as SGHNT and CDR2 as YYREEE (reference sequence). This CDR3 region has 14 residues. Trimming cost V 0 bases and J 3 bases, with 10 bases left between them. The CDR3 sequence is CASSLGYLDYEQYF. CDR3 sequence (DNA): TGTGCCAGCAGCTTGGGGTACTTAGACTACGAGCAGTACTTC.

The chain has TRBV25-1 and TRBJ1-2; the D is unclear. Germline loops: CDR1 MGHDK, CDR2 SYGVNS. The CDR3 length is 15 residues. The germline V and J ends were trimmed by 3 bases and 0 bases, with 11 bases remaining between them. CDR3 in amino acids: CASSDGLTTNYGYTF. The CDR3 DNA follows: TGTGCCAGCAGTGATGGACTGACCACTAACTATGGCTACACCTTC.